This T cell receptor (beta chain) was retrieved from a study of cytomegalovirus exposure and HLA in healthy donors (dated by TCRdb to the late 2010s). For the wider study: In an earlier analysis of around 540 of the donors, 250 to 300 Gb of sequence data and about 110 million unique TCR beta sequences from 180 million or so T cells were reported. Approximately 300 gigabases of sequencing data and 70 million to 95 million unique TCR sequences made up an early release that covered about 640 HLA-typed donors. The genetic ancestry cluster associated with self-reported Caucasian donors included around four fifths of the roughly 400 genotyped donors. The study aimed to test whether signatures of past pathogen exposure could be identified by cataloging public T cell receptors. Using immunosequencing, the study profiled T cell repertoires from 640 or so subjects and related those repertoires to cytomegalovirus serostatus. Along with the approximately 650-subject first cohort, a separate validation cohort of over a hundred different subjects was used. To predict cytomegalovirus infection status, the study brought together high-throughput TCR immunosequencing, statistical association of individual TCRs with disease status, and machine learning. A later analysis re-examined previously published TCR beta repertoires from 610 or so donors and added high-resolution HLA genotyping to investigate patterns of TCR occurrence. Rather than drawing on any new phenotypic data, the later analysis identified candidate immune exposures from TCR beta sequences and the way those sequences occurred across donors. An earlier analysis of around 580 of the donors used high-throughput TCR beta sequencing to judge whether each TCR beta V gene segment behaved as functional or pseudogenic. Donor age, sex, ethnicity and CMV serostatus were compiled alongside the repertoire data. A later genetic analysis took genome-wide SNP genotypes for about 55% of the 666 donors and used that subset as a discovery cohort. Every repertoire in the discovery cohort had been generated on one and the same sequencing platform. HLA typing covered class I and class II loci at four-digit resolution. The number of donors typed differed by locus, with 629-630 for A, B, C, DRB1 and DQB1, around 500 for DQA1, about 610 for DPA1, and some 440 for DPB1. Several DR-DQ haplotypes were handled as single units for association and clustering because linkage in the cohort was strong. Among 300 to 500 genotyped donors of the cohort, an average of approximately 240,000 unique TCR beta nucleotide sequences was sequenced per donor, of which about 19% were non-productive.

Results the study describes overall, beyond this receptor: The study gave a list of about 170 TCR beta chains associated with cytomegalovirus. Most TCR sequences were seen in very few donors, while some public TCRs were found in many individuals. A further reported finding was that TCR beta sequences accurately predicted the HLA-A and HLA-B alleles for most subjects in the first cohort. Because counts were too low, around 17 rarely observed V segments, including chromosome 9 orphons, were left out of the earlier analysis of roughly 600 of the donors. A later analysis found that TCR association rates varied across HLA loci, with DRB1 alleles showing the most associated TCRs and HLA-C alleles the fewest. CMV serostatus was the only immune exposure information available for the cohort. Because HLA typing was missing for some donors at each locus, association tests included only the typed subset. Because the 87-base-pair reads could not distinguish some IMGT-functional V segments, including TRBV6-2 and TRBV6-3, those segments were excluded. A later analysis found that HLA-associated TCR beta chains were more clonally expanded and had lower generation probabilities than equally common non-associated chains. A group of highly shared sequence variants was considered likely to be a technical artifact of the sequencing pipeline. Several of the top co-occurrence clusters appeared to be linked to parvovirus B19, influenza, CMV and Epstein-Barr virus, according to a later analysis. At a false discovery rate of 0.05, a later analysis linked around 17,000 TCR beta sequences to specific HLA alleles. Correlated functional status among segregating V segments might reflect linkage disequilibrium, but an unknown experimental factor could not be ruled out. Sequencing depth was assumed to be roughly uniform across donors in the presence/absence analyses, though that assumption may not hold. Strong co-occurrence of HLA alleles, especially DR and DQ, made assigning TCR associations to individual alleles difficult. In both the original and validation cohorts, the classifier was reported to diagnose cytomegalovirus status with high specificity and sensitivity. An association between a missense DCLRE1C variant and V-gene and J-gene trimming of TCR beta chains was found in a later genetic analysis and replicated in an independent cohort. An earlier analysis of roughly 570 of the donors showed that most TCR beta V segments appeared in productive rearrangements either about 87% or about 30% of the time, which broadly matched IMGT annotations. Most CMV-associated TCR beta chains appeared to be HLA-restricted in a later analysis, and the HLA associations seemed to be driven largely by CMV exposure. It was suggested by the authors that the approach could potentially be generalized to other disease states and immunological phenotypes. In vitro tests confirmed that a few of the cytomegalovirus-associated TCR beta chains recognize cytomegalovirus antigens. According to a later genetic analysis, donors in an Asian-associated ancestry cluster had fewer N-insertions in productive TCRs than the approximately 650-donor mean. In this cohort, only TCR beta chains were sequenced, and detectable features were limited by the absence of alpha or paired-chain data.

The cohort comprised under 700 healthy bone marrow donors. All cohort members were sampled while nominally healthy, although unrecorded immune exposures were likely present. The donor was CMV seronegative and was included in the group of several hundred seronegative cohort members. A peripheral blood sample was collected from each donor, and TCR beta sequencing was performed on peripheral blood mononuclear cells. Genomic DNA was extracted from the blood cell samples with the Qiagen DNeasy Blood Extraction Kit. As encoded in the germline V gene, CDR1 is ENHRY while CDR2 is SYGVKD. The CDR3 goes from the cysteine to the phenylalanine over 11 residues. Solely the CDR3 DNA is kept, with 33 bases framed from the first base. V lost 10 bases and J lost 6 bases, and the count of bases not matched to a germline gene is 6. For this clone: What this receptor recognizes is not known. Base qualities were left out, and no much larger clone turns up one base away.

Libraries came from the immunoSEQ multiplex PCR assay. A mixture of 60 forward primers for TCR Vbeta segments and 13 reverse primers for TCR Jbeta segments was used in the multiplex PCR. Amplification of the CDR3 region of rearranged TCR beta genes was performed with a multiplex PCR assay on genomic DNA. The amplified TCR beta libraries were sequenced on the Illumina HiSeq System as 87-base-pair reads. In the authors' own workflow: Across the roughly 600 repertoires, a later analysis counted tens of millions of unique TCR beta chains, around 10 million of which were shared by at least two donors. Raw reads were error-corrected and collapsed into unique sequences with a nearest-neighbor algorithm that merged closely related sequences to remove PCR and sequencing errors. CDR3 sequences were aligned to IMGT reference sequences to assign V, D and J gene segments. For a sequence to be retained, at least a six-nucleotide match to both a V gene segment and a J gene segment was required. Rearrangements were classified as productive when the CDR3 lacked stop codons and remained in frame with V and J, and all other rearrangements were classified as non-productive. Following IMGT convention, CDR3 was defined as the stretch from the second conserved V-encoded cysteine up to the conserved J-encoded phenylalanine. In an earlier analysis of more than 550 of the donors, sequences lacking an unambiguous match to a single V gene segment were excluded. An earlier analysis of around 600 of the donors classified V segments as functional when productive rearrangements were above 56.7% and as segregating when the standard deviation between donors was above 5%. To diagnose cytomegalovirus status from the catalog of TCR beta chain sequences, a statistical classification framework was built. In a later analysis, TCR nucleotide sequences were compared against IMGT/GENE-DB human TR gene sequences so that V and J genes could be assigned. In a later analysis, CDR3 sequences and most-parsimonious VDJ recombination scenarios were assigned using the TCRdist pipeline. In a later analysis, each TCR beta chain was defined by its CDR3 amino acid sequence together with its V-gene family, and reads without a unique V-gene family were excluded. To address suspected cross-contamination and a sequencing artifact, a later analysis removed 550 to 750 highly shared, low-generation-probability nucleotide sequences. For each public chain, a later analysis derived a clonal expansion index from normalized ranks of inferred template counts within each repertoire. In a later analysis, generation probabilities were computed using a VDJ recombination model fitted to out-of-frame rearrangements, and the results were checked against IGoR. Hypergeometric tests were used in a later analysis to score TCR-TCR, TCR-HLA and TCR-CMV co-occurrence, with a repertoire-size bias correction applied to the TCR pairs. False discovery rates were estimated in a later analysis by permuting HLA or CMV assignments 20 times. In a later analysis, co-occurring TCRs were grouped using DBSCAN, and TCRdist sequence similarity was added for clustering within HLA-allele-positive subsets. Repertoires with fewer than 30,000 or more than 120,000 public chains, plus five repertoires with anomalous nucleotide sharing, were excluded from co-occurrence clustering. In its TCRdb copy, this immuneACCESS table keeps in-frame sequences only and misses some clones. Where compared with another copy, unresolved V genes explain less than half of these, and the others have no known cause. V and J calls plus clone size are reproduced from that table; the DNA served to infer D and trimming. Recorded for this sample are roughly 200,000 clones; around 80% of them occurred a single time. The ten top clones hold 5.7% of the sample.

Material: PBMCs. This clonotype originated in a man between 40 and 49 years old in good health and CMV-seronegative. The chain links TRBV10-3 with TRBJ2-7; 7 nucleotides in the junction match TRBD2. The sequenced DNA: TGTGCCACAAGCGGGGCTCCCGAGCAGTACTTC. Its protein reads: CATSGAPEQYF.